A single sample gave rise to the 30 T cell receptor beta chains below, sequenced in a study of blood T cell repertoires in COVID-19. Here immunoSEQ multiplex PCR was the method, and the copy in TCRdb shows in-frame clones only, minus some. The table records hundreds of thousands of clones, 79% of them present only once. The specimen sequenced was peripheral blood. The origin of the receptors is a woman between 40 and 55 years old with active or convalescent COVID-19.

The rearrangement links TRBV29-1 to TRBJ1-2; perhaps TRBD1 as D (5 bases). The CDR3 length is 12 residues. Trimming took 1 base from V and 5 from J, leaving 8 bases between them. Germline V lookup: CDR1 SQVTM, CDR2 ANQGSEA. The CDR3 bases are TGCAGCGTTGAAGCGGGGGGATATGGCTACACCTTC. The encoded protein is CSVEAGGYGYTF.

This clone is a singleton in its sample. J is TRBJ2-3 and V is TRBV12-5; no clear D gene. Deletions cut 1 base from V and 9 bases from J, with 14 bases between. Per germline, CDR1 LGHNT and CDR2 FRNRAP. This CDR3 spans 14 amino acids. The CDR3 DNA sequence: TGTGCTAGTGGTTTGGCCTCCCGGCCGAGGACGCAGTATTTT. Translation: CASGLASRPRTQYF.

The sample holds a few counts of this clone. CDR3 in amino acids: CASSYTGVNTEAFF. The CDR3 nucleotides are TGTGCCAGCAGTTACACAGGGGTAAACACTGAAGCTTTCTTT. The chain recombines TRBV6-5 with TRBJ1-1; 7 bases are a match to TRBD1. V was pared by 2 bases and J by 2 bases, with 2 bases of the junction left unmatched. There are 14 residues in the CDR3. Germline CDR1 is MNHEY and CDR2 is SVGAGI.

This chain joins TRBV5-1 and TRBJ1-6; a possible D gene is TRBD1 (6 bases). This CDR3 contains 14 residues. V was pared by 4 bases and J by 7 bases, with 12 bases between. Germline CDR1 and CDR2: SGHRS and YFSETQ. The CDR3 region is CASSPDRLNSPLHF. The DNA of the CDR3 is TGCGCCAGCAGCCCTGACAGGTTGAATTCACCCCTCCACTTT.

J is TRBJ1-6 and V is TRBV10-3; 7 bases are a match to TRBD1. This CDR3 spans 15 amino acids. Trimming removed 3 bases from V and 5 bases from J; junction bases left unmatched: 4. Germline values: CDR1 ENHRY, CDR2 SYGVKD. Here the CDR3 reads CAISDTGVHNSPLHF. DNA for the CDR3: TGTGCCATCAGTGACACAGGGGTCCATAATTCACCCCTCCACTTT.

The V and J genes are TRBV18 and TRBJ2-4, with 11 positions matching TRBD2. This CDR3 region has 15 residues. Germline values: CDR1 KGHSH, CDR2 LQKENI. J gave up 9 bases and V 2 bases, and 6 bases lay outside the gene matches. The CDR3 DNA reads as TGTGCCAGCTCACCAGAGACTAGCGGGATGGGCATTCAGTACTTC. As protein: CASSPETSGMGIQYF.

As concerns this clone: Other DNA sequences in this specimen translate into the identical CDR3. The rearrangement joins TRBV28 to TRBJ1-2; D is perhaps TRBD1 (5 bases). CDR3 length: 13 residues. Germline CDR1 is MDHEN and CDR2 is SYDVKM. V lost 5 bases and J lost 5, with 12 bases in between. CDR3: CASSLDSLYGYTF. Written as DNA, the CDR3 is TGTGCCAGCAGTCTCGACAGCTTATATGGCTACACCTTC.

The CDR3 DNA sequence: TGTGCCAGCAGTAAGGGACAGGGGGCTGCCGGCTACACCTTC. The encoded protein is CASSKGQGAAGYTF. The chain employs TRBV2 and TRBJ1-2, with 12 bases lining up with TRBD1. The trim removed 5 bases at V and 8 bases at J, leaving 6 bases unmatched. The germline V gene encodes CDR1 SNHLY and CDR2 FYNNEI. CDR3 length: 14 amino acids.

This clone came up a few times. The V gene is TRBV3-1 (or the pseudogene TRBV3-2), the J gene TRBJ2-1; 7 bases map to TRBD1. Germline assignment: CDR1 LGHDT and CDR2 YNNKEL (reference sequence). The V gene end was trimmed by 1 base and the J gene end by 6 bases; junction bases not matched to a gene: 6. The CDR3 is 15 amino acids. CDR3 DNA sequence: TGTGCCAGCAGCCAAGGGACAGGTCCCCTCAATGAGCAGTTCTTC. It encodes CASSQGTGPLNEQFF.

The rearrangement links TRBV19 to TRBJ1-5; 8 bases are a match to TRBD1. Germline CDR1 LNHDA, CDR2 SQIVND (reference sequence). Losses at the gene ends were 4 bases for V and 7 bases for J; bases not matched to a gene: 9. The CDR3 runs to 15 residues. The CDR3 nucleotides read TGTGCCAGTAGTACGGGACAGGCAGTATACCAGCCCCAGCATTTT. It translates to CASSTGQAVYQPQHF.

The chain employs TRBV30 and TRBJ1-1; the D is unclear. Germline loops: CDR1 GTSNPN, CDR2 SVGIG (reference sequence). This CDR3 is 13 amino acids long. The V gene lost 1 base and the J gene lost 3 bases, with 9 bases spanning the gap. Here the CDR3 reads CAWSGAHDTEAFF. For the CDR3, the DNA is TGTGCCTGGAGTGGGGCACACGACACTGAAGCTTTCTTT.

The chain is built from TRBV19 and TRBJ2-3; 7 nucleotides agree with TRBD2. This CDR3 spans 14 amino acids. The germline CDR1 and CDR2 sequences are LNHDA and SQIVND (reference sequence). V shed 6 bases and J 1 base; nucleotides not matched to a gene: 4. The CDR3 nucleotides are TGTGCCAGTAGGTTAGCGGGCCGCACAGATACGCAGTATTTT. The encoded protein is CASRLAGRTDTQYF.

This sequence joins TRBV3-1 (or the pseudogene TRBV3-2) and TRBJ1-1, with D possibly being TRBD1 (5 bases). V lost 7 bases and J 5 bases, leaving 14 bases between the germline ends. Germline V gene data show CDR1 as LGHDT and CDR2 as YNNKEL (reference sequence). The CDR3 is 13 residues long. The CDR3 sequence is CASTHGGGTEAFF. The CDR3 nucleotides read TGTGCCAGCACCCATGGCGGGGGGACTGAAGCTTTCTTT.

The chain recombines TRBV7-6 with TRBJ2-1; D not certain. V was cut by 3 bases and J by 9 bases, with 6 bases left in between. Germline values: CDR1 SGHVS, CDR2 FNYEAQ. This CDR3 is built from 11 residues. In nucleotides, the CDR3 is TGTGCCAGCAGCTTCTCGTCTGAGCAGTTCTTC. Encoded protein: CASSFSSEQFF.

The rearrangement uses TRBV7-9 and TRBJ2-1; 8 positions match TRBD1. The germline CDR1 and CDR2 sequences are SEHNR and FQNEAQ (reference sequence). V was pared by 1 base and J by 2 bases, with 1 base of the junction left unmatched. The CDR3 contains 15 residues. CDR3 DNA: TGTGCCAGCAGCTTAGACAGGGGGACCTACAATGAGCAGTTCTTC. Its translation is CASSLDRGTYNEQFF. Complete variable domain (other parts from reference TRBV7-9 and TRBJ2-1): DTGVSQNPRHKITKRGQNVTFRCDPISEHNRLYWYRQTLGQGPEFLTYFQNEAQLEKSRLLSDRFSAERPKGSFSTLEIQRTEQGDSAMYLCASSLDRGTYNEQFFGPGTRLTVL.

This clone came up once. This sequence joins TRBV5-6 and TRBJ1-1, with TRBD1 as a possible D gene (5 bases). V lost 5 bases and J 4 bases, leaving 15 bases between the germline ends. This CDR3 is built from 14 residues. Germline lookup yields CDR1 SGHDT and CDR2 YYEEEE. The CDR3 sequence is CASRQGASGTEAFF. For the CDR3, the DNA is TGTGCCAGCAGACAAGGGGCGTCAGGCACTGAAGCTTTCTTT.

V gene TRBV2 combines with J gene TRBJ2-7; 11 nucleotides match TRBD2. Per the germline V gene, CDR1 is SNHLY and CDR2 is FYNNEI. The CDR3 is 13 amino acids. The V segment lost 6 bases and the J segment 2 bases; nucleotides outside the gene matches: 0. In DNA form, the CDR3 reads TGTGCCAGCAGACTAGCGGGGGCCTACGAGCAGTACTTC. Protein product: CASRLAGAYEQYF.

The chain recombines TRBV19 with TRBJ2-5; the D gene is possibly TRBD1 (5 bases). Germline V gives CDR1 LNHDA, CDR2 SQIVND (reference sequence). Trimming took 3 bases from V and 5 from J, leaving 19 bases between them. The CDR3 extends over 16 amino acids. CDR3 DNA: TGTGCCAGTAGTATCCGGACGGCAGGGTTGGATGAGACCCAGTACTTC. It translates to CASSIRTAGLDETQYF.

The rearrangement uses TRBV6-5 and TRBJ1-2, with 10 positions matching TRBD1. The CDR3 sequence is 11 residues long. From germline, CDR1 is MNHEY and CDR2 SVGAGI. J lost 8 bases, V lost 8 bases, and 2 bases had no gene match. The CDR3 DNA reads TGTGCCAGCTCGGGACAGGGGGGCTACACCTTC. The encoded protein is CASSGQGGYTF.

This rearrangement joins TRBV2 to TRBJ1-2, with 7 nucleotides matching TRBD1. Germline CDR1 is SNHLY and CDR2 is FYNNEI. The CDR3 runs to 14 residues. J was trimmed by 4 bases and V by 7 bases; bases with no gene match: 9. The DNA of the CDR3 is TGTGCCAGCACCACCGGGACAGACTTCTATGGCTACACCTTC. This gives the protein CASTTGTDFYGYTF.

This chain connects TRBV4-1 to TRBJ2-3, with TRBD2 as a possible D gene (6 bases). The CDR3 totals 18 residues. Germline loops: CDR1 MGHRA, CDR2 YSYEKL. V was pared by 3 bases and J by 0 bases, with 19 bases between. The CDR3 DNA sequence: TGCGCCAGCAGCCACCCTTCCGGAACGGGGGTAAGCACAGATACGCAGTATTTT. Residues: CASSHPSGTGVSTDTQYF.

This clone has more than one count but fewer than ten. The chain combines TRBV19 with TRBJ2-1; TRBD2 agrees at 8 bases. The junction had 4 bases not matched to a gene; V was cut back by 6 bases and J by 0 bases. This CDR3 has 15 residues. Germline V lookup: CDR1 LNHDA, CDR2 SQIVND (reference sequence). The CDR3 is CASRIGTSSYNEQFF. CDR3 coding DNA: TGTGCCAGTAGGATTGGGACTAGCTCCTACAATGAGCAGTTCTTC.

The chain links TRBV18 to TRBJ2-1; possibly TRBD2 for D (5 bases). V was pared by 4 bases and J by 4 bases, with 14 bases between. CDR1 KGHSH and CDR2 LQKENI come from the germline V gene. The CDR3 loop spans 15 amino acids. The CDR3 loop is CASSRLTGSYNEQFF. The CDR3 bases are TGTGCCAGCTCACGTCTTACGGGGAGTTACAATGAGCAGTTCTTC.

J is TRBJ1-4 and V is TRBV30; 9 positions agree with TRBD1. The CDR3 totals 13 residues. V lost 5 bases to trimming and J lost 7 bases; unmatched junction nucleotides: 5. Germline V gene data show CDR1 as GTSNPN and CDR2 as SVGIG (reference sequence). The CDR3 protein is CAWADRGGEKLFF. DNA of the CDR3: TGTGCCTGGGCTGACAGGGGGGGTGAAAAACTGTTTTTT.

The sample holds a few counts of this clone. This sequence joins TRBV10-3 and TRBJ1-2; the match to TRBD1 covers 9 bases. CDR3 length: 13 amino acids. Germline CDR1 ENHRY, CDR2 SYGVKD. J gave up 6 bases and V 9 bases, and 8 bases lay outside the gene matches. The CDR3 nucleotides are TGTGCCATGGCCGGGACAGGGTTTGATGGCTACACCTTC. Translating gives CAMAGTGFDGYTF.

This chain connects TRBV5-6 to TRBJ2-4, with 16 positions matching TRBD2. V shed 4 bases, J shed 7 bases, and the junction held 8 bases outside the gene matches. The CDR3 covers 17 residues. Germline assignment: CDR1 SGHDT and CDR2 YYEEEE. Here the CDR3 reads CASSPGLAGGFKNIQYF. The CDR3 DNA is TGTGCCAGCAGCCCGGGACTAGCGGGGGGGTTCAAGAACATTCAGTACTTC.

The V and J genes are TRBV5-1 and TRBJ2-3; TRBD2 might be the D (5 bases). The CDR3 covers 16 residues. The V gene's germline CDR1 is SGHRS and CDR2 YFSETQ. Deletions cut 0 bases from V and 0 bases from J, with 11 bases between. The CDR3 bases are TGCGCCAGCAGCTTGGTGCAGCGGCTGAGCACAGATACGCAGTATTTT. It yields the protein CASSLVQRLSTDTQYF.

Comment on this clone: An end of the junction differs from the germline gene, which may be a read error. CDR3 nucleotides: TGTACCAGCACTCGCGGCAGGGCAGGCGAAAAACTGTTTTTT. The encoded protein is CTSTRGRAGEKLFF. V gene TRBV5-5 combines with J gene TRBJ1-4; possibly TRBD1 for D (5 bases). Germline values: CDR1 SGHKS, CDR2 YYEKEE (reference sequence). This CDR3 has 14 residues.

The chain links TRBV5-1 to TRBJ1-2, with 8 bases matching TRBD1. V lost 0 bases, J lost 4 bases, and 5 bases stayed unmatched. Germline V lookup: CDR1 SGHRS, CDR2 YFSETQ. The CDR3 loop spans 15 amino acids. CDR3 bases: TGCGCCAGCAGCTTGGAAACAGGGGGTGGCTATGGCTACACCTTC. It is translated as CASSLETGGGYGYTF. Full variable domain (missing parts from reference TRBV5-1 and TRBJ1-2): KAGVTQTPRYLIKTRGQQVTLSCSPISGHRSVSWYQQTPGQGLQFLFEYFSETQRNKGNFPGRFSGRQFSNSRSEMNVSTLELGDSALYLCASSLETGGGYGYTFGSGTRLTVV.

The chain recombines TRBV10-3 with TRBJ1-2, with D possibly being TRBD1 (5 bases). The CDR3 is 13 residues long. Trimming cost V 10 bases and J 3 bases, with 15 bases left between them. CDR1 and CDR2 (germline): ENHRY, SYGVKD. In DNA, the CDR3 is TGTGCCAGCTCGGGGGGATTAGACTATGGCTACACCTTC. It specifies CASSGGLDYGYTF.